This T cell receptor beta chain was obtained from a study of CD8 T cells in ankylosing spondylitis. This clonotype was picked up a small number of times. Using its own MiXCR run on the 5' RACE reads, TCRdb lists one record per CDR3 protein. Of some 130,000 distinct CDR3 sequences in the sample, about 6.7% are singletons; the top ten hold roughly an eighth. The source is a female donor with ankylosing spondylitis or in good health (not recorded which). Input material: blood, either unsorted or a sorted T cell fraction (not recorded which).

The CDR3 spells CASSEGPPFTDTQYF. CDR3 DNA sequence: TGTGCCAGCAGTGAGGGCCCCCCATTCACAGATACGCAGTATTTT. The V gene is TRBV2, the J gene TRBJ2-3; D not certain. V shed 3 bases and J shed 2 bases, with 12 bases lying between them. Germline assignment: CDR1 SNHLY and CDR2 FYNNEI. The CDR3 extends over 15 amino acids.